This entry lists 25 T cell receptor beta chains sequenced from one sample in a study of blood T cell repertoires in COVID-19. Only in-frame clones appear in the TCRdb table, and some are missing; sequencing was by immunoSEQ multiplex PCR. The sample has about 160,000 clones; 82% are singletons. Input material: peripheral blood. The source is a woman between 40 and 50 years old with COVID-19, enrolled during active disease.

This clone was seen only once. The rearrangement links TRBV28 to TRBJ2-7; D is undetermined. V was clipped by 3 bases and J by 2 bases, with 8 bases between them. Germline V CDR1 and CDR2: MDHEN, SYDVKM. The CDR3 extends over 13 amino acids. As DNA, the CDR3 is TGTGCCAGCAGTTTGAGTACGCCCTACGAGCAGTACTTC. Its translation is CASSLSTPYEQYF.

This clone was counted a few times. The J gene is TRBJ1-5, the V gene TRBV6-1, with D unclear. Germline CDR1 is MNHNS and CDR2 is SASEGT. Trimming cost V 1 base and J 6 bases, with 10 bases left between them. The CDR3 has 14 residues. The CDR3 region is CASSEGANSQPQHF. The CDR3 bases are TGTGCCAGCAGTGAAGGGGCAAATTCTCAGCCCCAGCATTTT.

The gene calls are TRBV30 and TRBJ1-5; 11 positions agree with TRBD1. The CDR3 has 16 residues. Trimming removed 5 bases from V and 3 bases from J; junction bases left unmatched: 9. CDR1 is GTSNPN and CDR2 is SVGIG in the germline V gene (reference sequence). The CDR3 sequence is CAWRMTGQGDNQPQHF. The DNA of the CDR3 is TGTGCCTGGCGAATGACGGGACAGGGGGACAATCAGCCCCAGCATTTT.

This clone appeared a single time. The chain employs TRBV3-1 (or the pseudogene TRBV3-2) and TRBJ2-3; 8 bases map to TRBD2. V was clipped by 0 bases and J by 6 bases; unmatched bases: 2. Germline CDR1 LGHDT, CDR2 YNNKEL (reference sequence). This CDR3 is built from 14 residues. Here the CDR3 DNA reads TGTGCCAGCAGCCAAGATGGGACTAGGGATACGCAGTATTTT. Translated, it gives CASSQDGTRDTQYF.

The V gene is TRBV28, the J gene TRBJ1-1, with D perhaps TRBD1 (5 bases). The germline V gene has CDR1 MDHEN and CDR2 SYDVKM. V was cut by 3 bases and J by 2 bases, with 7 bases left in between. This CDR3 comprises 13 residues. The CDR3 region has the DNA TGTGCCAGCAGTTTCACAGGTAACACTGAAGCTTTCTTT. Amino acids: CASSFTGNTEAFF.

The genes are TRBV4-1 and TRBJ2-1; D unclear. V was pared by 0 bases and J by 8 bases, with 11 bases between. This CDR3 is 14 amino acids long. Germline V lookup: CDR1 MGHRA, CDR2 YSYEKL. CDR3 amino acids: CASSQDRKADEQFF. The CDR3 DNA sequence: TGCGCCAGCAGCCAAGATCGTAAGGCGGATGAGCAGTTCTTC.

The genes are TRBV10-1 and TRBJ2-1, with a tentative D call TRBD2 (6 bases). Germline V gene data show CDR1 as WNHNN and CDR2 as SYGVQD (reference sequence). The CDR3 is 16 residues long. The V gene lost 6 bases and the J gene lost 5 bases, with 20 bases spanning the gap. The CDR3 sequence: CASSQALATANNEQFF. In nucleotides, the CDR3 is TGCGCCAGCAGCCAGGCACTAGCTACCGCTAACAATGAGCAGTTCTTC.

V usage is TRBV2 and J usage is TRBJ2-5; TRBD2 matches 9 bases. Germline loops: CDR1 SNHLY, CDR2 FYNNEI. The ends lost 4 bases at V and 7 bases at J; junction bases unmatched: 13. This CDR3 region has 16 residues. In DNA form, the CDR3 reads TGTGCCAGCAGTGGGGGAATAGCGGGAGACTTTAGGACCCAGTACTTC. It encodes CASSGGIAGDFRTQYF. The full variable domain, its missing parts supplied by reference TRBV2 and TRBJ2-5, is EPEVTQTPSHQVTQMGQEVILRCVPISNHLYFYWYRQILGQKVEFLVSFYNNEISEKSEIFDDQFSVERPDGSNFTLKIRSTKLEDSAMYFCASSGGIAGDFRTQYFGPGTRLLVL.

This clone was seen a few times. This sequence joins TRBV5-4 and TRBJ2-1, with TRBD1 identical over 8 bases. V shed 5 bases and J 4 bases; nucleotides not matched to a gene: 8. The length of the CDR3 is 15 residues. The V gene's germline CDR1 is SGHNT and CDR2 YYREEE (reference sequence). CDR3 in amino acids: CASRSTGGSYNEQFF. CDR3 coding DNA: TGTGCCAGCAGATCAACAGGGGGATCATACAATGAGCAGTTCTTC. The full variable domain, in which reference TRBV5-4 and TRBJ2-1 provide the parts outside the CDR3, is ETGVTQSPTHLIKTRGQQVTLRCSSQSGHNTVSWYQQALGQGPQFIFQYYREEENGRGNFPPRFSGLQFPNYSSELNVNALELDDSALYLCASRSTGGSYNEQFFGPGTRLTVL.

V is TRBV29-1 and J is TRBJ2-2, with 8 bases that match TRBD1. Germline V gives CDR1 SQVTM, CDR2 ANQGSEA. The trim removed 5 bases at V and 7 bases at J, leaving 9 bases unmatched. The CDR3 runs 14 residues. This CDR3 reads CSVPAGGLFGELFF. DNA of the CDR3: TGCAGCGTTCCGGCAGGGGGCTTGTTCGGGGAGCTGTTTTTT.

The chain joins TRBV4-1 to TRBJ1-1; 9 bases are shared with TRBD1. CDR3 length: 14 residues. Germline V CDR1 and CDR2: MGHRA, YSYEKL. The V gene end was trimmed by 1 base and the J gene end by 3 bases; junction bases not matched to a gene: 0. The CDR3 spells CASSQGQGDTEAFF. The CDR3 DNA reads TGCGCCAGCAGCCAAGGACAGGGGGACACTGAAGCTTTCTTT.

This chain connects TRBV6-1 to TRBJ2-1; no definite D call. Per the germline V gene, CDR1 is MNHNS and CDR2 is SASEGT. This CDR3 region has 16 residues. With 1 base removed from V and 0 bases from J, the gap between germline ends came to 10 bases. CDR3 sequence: CASSEGAESSYNEQFF. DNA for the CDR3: TGTGCCAGCAGTGAAGGGGCCGAGAGCTCCTACAATGAGCAGTTCTTC.

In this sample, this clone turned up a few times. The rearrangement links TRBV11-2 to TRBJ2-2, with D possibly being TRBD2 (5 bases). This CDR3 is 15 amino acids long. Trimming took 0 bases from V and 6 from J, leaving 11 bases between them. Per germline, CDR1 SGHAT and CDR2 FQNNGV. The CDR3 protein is CASSLEAWGAGELFF. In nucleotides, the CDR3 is TGTGCCAGCAGCTTAGAAGCGTGGGGAGCCGGGGAGCTGTTTTTT. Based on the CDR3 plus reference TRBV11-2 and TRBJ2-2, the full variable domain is EAGVAQSPRYKIIEKRQSVAFWCNPISGHATLYWYQQILGQGPKLLIQFQNNGVVDDSQLPKDRFSAERLKGVDSTLKIQPAKLEDSAVYLCASSLEAWGAGELFFGEGSRLTVL.

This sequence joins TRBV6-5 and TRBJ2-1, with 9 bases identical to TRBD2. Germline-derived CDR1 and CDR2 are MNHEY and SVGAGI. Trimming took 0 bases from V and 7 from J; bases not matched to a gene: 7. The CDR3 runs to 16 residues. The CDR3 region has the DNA TGTGCCAGCAGTTACTCGCGAGCGGGAGGCATAAATGAGCAGTTCTTC. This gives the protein CASSYSRAGGINEQFF.

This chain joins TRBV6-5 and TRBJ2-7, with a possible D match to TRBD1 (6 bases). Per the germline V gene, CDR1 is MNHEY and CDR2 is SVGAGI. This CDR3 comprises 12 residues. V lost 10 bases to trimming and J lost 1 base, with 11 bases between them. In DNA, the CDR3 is TGTGCCATCCGGACAGTATCCTACGAGCAGTACGTC. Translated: CAIRTVSYEQYV.

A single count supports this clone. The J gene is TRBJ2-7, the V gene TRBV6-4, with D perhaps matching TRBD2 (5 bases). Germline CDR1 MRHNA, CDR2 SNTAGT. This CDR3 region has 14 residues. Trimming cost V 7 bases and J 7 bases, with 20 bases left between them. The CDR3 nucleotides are TGTGCCAGCAAGGAGGTTTTTTCCCCCCGGGAGCAGTACTTC. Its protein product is CASKEVFSPREQYF.

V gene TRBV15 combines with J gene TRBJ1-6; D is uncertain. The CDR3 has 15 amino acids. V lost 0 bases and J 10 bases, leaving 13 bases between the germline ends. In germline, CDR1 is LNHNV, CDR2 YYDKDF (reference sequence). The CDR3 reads CATSRDKGVGSPLHF. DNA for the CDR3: TGTGCCACCAGCAGAGATAAGGGAGTAGGGTCACCCCTCCACTTT.

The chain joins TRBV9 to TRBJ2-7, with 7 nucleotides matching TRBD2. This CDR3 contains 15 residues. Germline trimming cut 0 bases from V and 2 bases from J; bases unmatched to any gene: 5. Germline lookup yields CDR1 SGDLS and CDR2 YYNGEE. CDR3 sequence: CASSVASGPTYEQYF. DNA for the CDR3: TGTGCCAGCAGCGTAGCTAGCGGTCCTACCTACGAGCAGTACTTC.

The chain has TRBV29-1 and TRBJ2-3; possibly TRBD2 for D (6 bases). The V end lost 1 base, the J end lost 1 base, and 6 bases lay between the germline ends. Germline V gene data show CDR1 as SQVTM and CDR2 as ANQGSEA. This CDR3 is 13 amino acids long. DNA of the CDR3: TGCAGCGTTGAAGCGGGAGGCACAGATACGCAGTATTTT. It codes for CSVEAGGTDTQYF.

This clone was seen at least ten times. The CDR3 is CASSPFPYEQYF. CDR3 nucleotides: TGTGCCAGCAGCCCCTTCCCTTACGAGCAGTACTTC. The chain has TRBV14 and TRBJ2-7; D remains unclear. The V end was cut by 4 bases, the J end by 4 bases, with 8 bases between. The CDR3 contains 12 residues. Germline V gene lookup returns CDR1 SGHDN and CDR2 FVKESK.

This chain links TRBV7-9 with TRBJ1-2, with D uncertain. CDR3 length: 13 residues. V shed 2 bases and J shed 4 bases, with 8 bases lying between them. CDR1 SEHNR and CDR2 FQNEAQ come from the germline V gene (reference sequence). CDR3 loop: CASSLLGSYGYTF. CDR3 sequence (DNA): TGTGCCAGCAGCTTACTGGGGAGCTATGGCTACACCTTC.

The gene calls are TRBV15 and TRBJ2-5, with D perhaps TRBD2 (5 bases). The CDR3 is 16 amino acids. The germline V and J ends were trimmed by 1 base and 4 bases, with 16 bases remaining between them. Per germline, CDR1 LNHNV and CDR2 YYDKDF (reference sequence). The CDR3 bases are TGTGCCACCAGCAGAGGCCTCGCACTAGAGACAGAGACCCAGTACTTC. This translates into CATSRGLALETETQYF. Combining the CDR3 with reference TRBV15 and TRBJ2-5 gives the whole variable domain DAMVIQNPRYQVTQFGKPVTLSCSQTLNHNVMYWYQQKSSQAPKLLFHYYDKDFNNEADTPDNFQSRRPNTSFCFLDIRSPGLGDTAMYLCATSRGLALETETQYFGPGTRLLVL.

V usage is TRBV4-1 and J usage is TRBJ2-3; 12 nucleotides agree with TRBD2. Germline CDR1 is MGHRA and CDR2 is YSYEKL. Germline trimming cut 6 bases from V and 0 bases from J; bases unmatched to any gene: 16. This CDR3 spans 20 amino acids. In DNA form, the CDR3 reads TGCGCCAGCAGTAAGACTAGCGGGAGTTCTACTTCACTTAGCACAGATACGCAGTATTTT. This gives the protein CASSKTSGSSTSLSTDTQYF.

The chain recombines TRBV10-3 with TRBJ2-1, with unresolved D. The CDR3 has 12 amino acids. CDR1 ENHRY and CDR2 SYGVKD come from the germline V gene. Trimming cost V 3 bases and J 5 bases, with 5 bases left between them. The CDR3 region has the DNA TGTGCCATCAGTGAACTAAACAATGAGCAGTTCTTC. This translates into CAISELNNEQFF.

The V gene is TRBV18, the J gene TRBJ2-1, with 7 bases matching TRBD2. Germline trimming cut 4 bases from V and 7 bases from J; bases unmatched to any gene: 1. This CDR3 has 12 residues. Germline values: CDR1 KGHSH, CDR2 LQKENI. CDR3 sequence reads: CASSRLANEQFF. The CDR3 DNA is TGTGCCAGCTCACGACTAGCTAATGAGCAGTTCTTC.